This record concerns one TCR beta chain sequence. Its antigen is not known. CDR3 length equals 15 residues. V lost 6 bases and J 8 bases, leaving 22 bases between the germline ends. Germline V gives CDR1 SNHLY, CDR2 FYNNEI. This record comes from a study of shared clonotypes between healthy human individuals. Study summary: The people who gave samples were a couple of women and three men aged 18 to 49. Study-level findings and limits: For naive CD4 cells, around 5% of clonotypes were shared across a handful of donors.

Method: immunoSEQ multiplex PCR; TCRdb's copy keeps in-frame clones and lacks some. This table has about 1 million clones, around 75% appearing once. Each donor was a Caucasian adult residing in Nashville, Tennessee. CD4+ cells were split into CD45RA+ naive and CD45RA-negative memory subsets. Source material: memory CD4+ T cells sorted from blood. Subset here: CD45RA-negative fraction. The chain carries TRBV2 and TRBJ1-2, with a possible D match to TRBD1 (5 bases). The sequence was collected from a man aged 18 to 30 in good health. CDR3 bases: TGTGCCAGCAGGGTGACAGTTCCCGGGCTCTCCGGCTACACCTTC. As protein: CASRVTVPGLSGYTF.